Here is one TCR beta chain with its context. The sample belongs to a study of blood T cell repertoires in COVID-19. As for the study in general: Acute and convalescent COVID-19 samples came from the United States, Italy and Spain. PBMCs, B-cell-depleted T cells, or T cells provided the cDNA or gDNA that made up the material.

Between the trimmed V and J ends, which lost 5 bases and 6 bases, there was a span of 10 bases. Germline values: CDR1 SGHTA, CDR2 FQGNSA. The CDR3 consists of 12 residues. The data were produced by immunoSEQ multiplex PCR, yet TCRdb's version contains in-frame clones alone and is incomplete. The repertoire holds some 97,000 clones, with about 89% as singletons. What was sequenced was peripheral blood. This TCR came from a man aged 45-65 years with active COVID-19. The chain is built from TRBV7-2 and TRBJ1-1; D unclear. DNA of the CDR3: TGTGCCAGCAGCCCCCGAGGCCCTGAAGCTTTCTTT. It encodes CASSPRGPEAFF.